This TCR beta chain comes out of a study of blood T cell repertoires in COVID-19. A Seattle source enrolled patients during active infection and followed them longitudinally. The germline gives CDR1 PRHDT, CDR2 FYEKMQ (reference sequence). The V end lost 2 bases, the J end lost 9 bases, and 14 bases lay between the germline ends. This CDR3 has 14 amino acids. As originally analysed: Amplification with reference gene primers provided the estimates of nucleated cell counts. Assay: immunoSEQ multiplex PCR; the TCRdb copy retains only in-frame clones and omits some. Clone size and V and J calls were adopted from that table, with D and trimming inferred from the DNA. The data hold about 250,000 clones, with approximately 89% observed a single time.

The sequenced material came from peripheral blood. The V and J genes are TRBV13 and TRBJ1-5, with D possibly TRBD1 on 5 matching bases. The sequence derives from a woman in her twenties or thirties with COVID-19, enrolled during active disease. The CDR3 sequence is CASSLRGAATPQHF. CDR3 nucleotide sequence: TGTGCCAGCAGCTTACGTGGGGCTGCAACGCCCCAGCATTTT.